Listed here are 18 T cell receptor beta chains from one sample, sequenced in a study of T cells in tuberculosis. As to time point: new active TB diagnosis, blood taken before or within 7 days of starting treatment. Clones were sequenced by immunoSEQ multiplex PCR, and TCRdb holds only the in-frame ones, with some missing. The table lists tens of thousands of clones, over 75% of them singletons. Sequenced here: PBMCs, sampled at tuberculosis diagnosis. All receptors derive from an adult with tuberculosis.

This rearrangement joins TRBV5-4 to TRBJ2-5, with 8 bases identical to TRBD1. V shed 4 bases and J 4 bases; nucleotides not matched to a gene: 3. The CDR3 runs to 13 residues. Germline V gene lookup returns CDR1 SGHNT and CDR2 YYREEE (reference sequence). The CDR3 loop reads CASSPDRAETQYF. CDR3 in DNA: TGTGCCAGCAGCCCGGACAGGGCAGAGACCCAGTACTTC.

The rearrangement uses TRBV7-2 and TRBJ1-1; 9 bases align to TRBD1. The CDR3 has 14 residues. Germline assignment: CDR1 SGHTA and CDR2 FQGNSA. J was trimmed by 4 bases and V by 7 bases; bases with no gene match: 7. CDR3: CASTWDRAGTEAFF. The CDR3 nucleotides are TGTGCCAGCACCTGGGACAGGGCGGGCACTGAAGCTTTCTTT.

This clone qualifies as medium-sized. V usage is TRBV4-3 and J usage is TRBJ1-1; the D gene is possibly TRBD1 (6 bases). CDR3 length equals 14 residues. Germline assignment: CDR1 LGHNA and CDR2 YSLEER. The V gene lost 2 bases and the J gene lost 4 bases, with 11 bases spanning the gap. The CDR3 sequence is CASSQHTGITEAFF. The CDR3 DNA sequence: TGCGCCAGCAGCCAACATACAGGGATCACTGAAGCTTTCTTT.

The J gene is TRBJ2-5, the V gene TRBV7-2, with no clear D. The ends were cut back, 3 bases at V and 4 bases at J, with 3 bases in the middle. Germline CDR1 and CDR2: SGHTA and FQGNSA. CDR3 length: 11 amino acids. CDR3 region: CASSFVETQYF. As DNA, the CDR3 is TGTGCCAGCAGCTTCGTAGAGACCCAGTACTTC.

The chain recombines TRBV11-2 with TRBJ1-4, with a weak D call TRBD1 (6 bases). Trimming took off 3 bases at V and 7 bases at J, with 12 bases between the two ends. This CDR3 is built from 14 residues. CDR1 is SGHAT, CDR2 FQNNGV, per germline. The CDR3 here is CASSLGAGFEKLFF. Written as DNA, the CDR3 is TGTGCCAGCAGCTTGGGGGCAGGGTTTGAAAAACTGTTTTTT.

The chain has TRBV7-8 and TRBJ2-7, with TRBD2 identical over 8 bases. The CDR3 loop spans 13 amino acids. Losses at the gene ends were 5 bases for V and 7 bases for J; bases not matched to a gene: 7. Per germline, CDR1 SGHVS and CDR2 FQNEAQ. CDR3 sequence: CASSNGREGEQYF. The CDR3 DNA sequence: TGTGCCAGCAGCAACGGGAGGGAGGGGGAGCAGTACTTC.

CDR3 amino acids: CASSFLGGIHEQYF. The CDR3, as DNA: TGTGCCAGCAGTTTCCTAGGGGGAATTCACGAGCAGTACTTC. V and J are TRBV28 and TRBJ2-7; D may be TRBD1 (6 bases). V lost 3 bases and J 5 bases, leaving 14 bases between the germline ends. Germline CDR1 MDHEN, CDR2 SYDVKM. This CDR3 is built from 14 residues. Full variable domain (remainder filled in from reference TRBV28 and TRBJ2-7): DVKVTQSSRYLVKRTGEKVFLECVQDMDHENMFWYRQDPGLGLRLIYFSYDVKMKEKGDIPEGYSVSREKKERFSLILESASTNQTSMYLCASSFLGGIHEQYFGPGTRLTVT.

This chain uses TRBV28 with TRBJ2-1, with 9 bases aligning to TRBD2. V gave up 5 bases and J gave up 7 bases; unmatched junction bases: 9. The CDR3 extends over 15 amino acids. Germline values: CDR1 MDHEN, CDR2 SYDVKM. The chain's CDR3 is CASSALAGGPNEQFF. The DNA for the CDR3 is TGTGCCAGCAGTGCTCTGGCGGGAGGGCCAAATGAGCAGTTCTTC.

The CDR3 DNA is TGCGCCAGCAGCGGGGACAGTCAAAATGAAAAACTGTTTTTT. Translation: CASSGDSQNEKLFF. This chain uses TRBV5-1 with TRBJ1-4, with 7 positions matching TRBD1. This CDR3 is 14 amino acids long. Germline V gives CDR1 SGHRS, CDR2 YFSETQ. Trimming at V came to 4 bases and at J to 5 bases, leaving 5 bases not matched to a gene.

The CDR3 reads CASSIPRGGYGYTF. The CDR3 DNA sequence: TGTGCCAGTAGTATCCCCAGGGGCGGATATGGCTACACCTTC. This chain uses TRBV19 with TRBJ1-2; possibly TRBD1 for D (6 bases). Germline V gene data show CDR1 as LNHDA and CDR2 as SQIVND (reference sequence). The CDR3 loop spans 14 amino acids. The V end lost 3 bases, the J end lost 5 bases, and 13 bases lay between the germline ends.

The chain employs TRBV5-3 and TRBJ2-2, with a tentative D call TRBD2 (5 bases). TRBV5-3 is treated as an ORF (open reading frame) with a function not yet certain. V lost 4 bases and J 4 bases, leaving 20 bases between the germline ends. The CDR3 length is 17 residues. The CDR3 coding sequence is TGTGCCAGAAGCAGGCCTAGGCGGGCGCGTGGCACCGGGGAGCTGTTTTTT. Protein sequence: CARSRPRRARGTGELFF.

J is TRBJ1-5 and V is TRBV19; 8 positions agree with TRBD1. Germline V gives CDR1 LNHDA, CDR2 SQIVND (reference sequence). The CDR3 runs to 16 residues. The junction had 7 bases not matched to a gene; V was cut back by 2 bases and J by 4 bases. CDR3 nucleotides: TGTGCCAGTAGTATATTCGGGACAGGCAAAAATCAGCCCCAGCATTTT. Translation gives CASSIFGTGKNQPQHF.

This rearrangement joins TRBV5-4 to TRBJ2-6; 8 bases are a match to TRBD1. CDR1 and CDR2 from the germline V gene are SGHNT and YYREEE (reference sequence). The CDR3 is 15 amino acids. J lost 3 bases, V lost 10 bases, and 9 bases had no gene match. CDR3 nucleotide sequence: TGTGCCTCCTTCGACAGGGGAGGTGGGGCCAACGTCCTGACTTTC. As protein: CASFDRGGGANVLTF.

The rearrangement links TRBV5-4 to TRBJ2-5, with a weak D call TRBD1 (6 bases). Per germline, CDR1 SGHNT and CDR2 YYREEE (reference sequence). V lost 4 bases to trimming and J lost 0 bases, with 13 bases between them. The CDR3 has 15 amino acids. The CDR3 DNA reads as TGTGCCAGCAGCGTCTCGACAGGAAACCAAGAGACCCAGTACTTC. Its translation is CASSVSTGNQETQYF. Using reference TRBV5-4 and TRBJ2-5 for the parts outside the CDR3, the full variable domain is ETGVTQSPTHLIKTRGQQVTLRCSSQSGHNTVSWYQQALGQGPQFIFQYYREEENGRGNFPPRFSGLQFPNYSSELNVNALELDDSALYLCASSVSTGNQETQYFGPGTRLLVL.

The rearrangement links TRBV19 to TRBJ2-7, with TRBD2 matching over 12 bases. CDR1 and CDR2 (germline): LNHDA, SQIVND (reference sequence). The CDR3 is made up of 14 amino acids. The junction had 1 base not matched to a gene; V was cut back by 5 bases and J by 2 bases. The CDR3 nucleotides are TGTGCCAGTAGTCGGACTAGCGGGACCTACGAGCAGTACTTC. This codes for CASSRTSGTYEQYF.

V gene TRBV28 combines with J gene TRBJ2-2, with D possibly being TRBD1 (6 bases). The CDR3 totals 14 residues. Germline CDR1 MDHEN, CDR2 SYDVKM. The V gene lost 8 bases and the J gene lost 6 bases, with 16 bases spanning the gap. The CDR3 sequence is CASLGASLPGELFF. DNA for the CDR3: TGTGCCAGCCTGGGGGCGTCTCTCCCCGGGGAGCTGTTTTTT.

V gene TRBV5-1 combines with J gene TRBJ2-1; D not resolved. Germline CDR1 is SGHRS and CDR2 is YFSETQ. V was pared by 1 base and J by 8 bases, with 4 bases between. The CDR3 spans 11 residues. The CDR3 coding sequence is TGCGCCAGCAGCTTGTCGTATGAGCAGTTCTTC. As protein: CASSLSYEQFF.

The chain employs TRBV28 and TRBJ1-5; D remains ambiguous. Trimming cost V 2 bases and J 2 bases, with 19 bases left between them. Looked up from germline, CDR1 is MDHEN and CDR2 is SYDVKM. The CDR3 runs to 18 residues. The CDR3 loop is CASSLSSMEWAGNQPQHF. The DNA for the CDR3 is TGTGCCAGCAGTTTAAGCAGTATGGAATGGGCCGGCAATCAGCCCCAGCATTTT.